Sequencing of this T cell receptor beta chain was carried out in a study of CD8 T cells in Susac syndrome. As regards this clonotype: Its antigen is currently unknown.

Random hexamers primed reverse transcription of roughly 0.5 to 1 ug RNA. Amplification of TCR beta CDR3 spanned 54 Vbeta and 13 Jbeta via immunoSEQ multiplex PCR. MiXCR, run by TCRdb on the immunoSEQ multiplex PCR reads, gives a single entry per CDR3 protein. The sample lists around 130,000 distinct CDR3 sequences; around nine tenths were seen once. The CDR3 length is 14 residues. Germline loops: CDR1 LGHDT, CDR2 YNNKEL (reference sequence). Between the trimmed V and J ends, which lost 4 bases and 0 bases, there was a span of 9 bases. Study-wide findings and caveats: The authors acknowledged that their TCR sequencing and HLA analysis involved a relatively small number of individuals.

Sequencing of TCR beta was carried out in blood CD8+ and CD4+ T cells. Purification of the CD8+ and CD4+ T cells relied on negative isolation, and TEMRA cells underwent FACS enrichment. Sequencing was done on a sample of CD8+ T cells from PBMCs. V and J are TRBV3-1 and TRBJ1-1; D perhaps matches TRBD1 (5 bases). This TCR derives from a human donor with multiple sclerosis. This chain's CDR3 is CASSLTVMNTEAFF. In nucleotides, the CDR3 is TGTGCCAGCAGCCTGACAGTCATGAACACTGAAGCTTTCTTT.